This T cell receptor (beta chain) comes out of a study of blood T cells in healthy people across ages. This clonotype showed up just a few times. Its target is not known. A second about 7 to 12 cycle PCR used barcoded and J-beta primers. TCRdb itself ran the 5' RACE reads through MiXCR, one entry per CDR3 protein. The sample records some 1.8 million distinct CDR3 sequences, about 39% being singletons. Each donor was a healthy Caucasian individual from Russia, aged roughly 6 to 90. The study isolated at least 7 million PBMCs from each sample. Total RNA, at least 5.5 micrograms per sample, came from PBMCs. In germline, CDR1 is SGHTA, CDR2 FQGNSA. This CDR3 is 16 amino acids long. Trimming cost V 3 bases and J 2 bases, with 14 bases left between them. General observations from the study: Changes in expanded clonotypes were possibly confounded, as the CMV status of donors was unknown.

Sequenced: blood. The TCR originated in a human donor in good health. V gene TRBV7-2 combines with J gene TRBJ1-5; unclear D gene. The CDR3 DNA follows: TGTGCCAGCAGCTTCCAGCATGGGGAAGGCAATCAGCCCCAGCATTTT. It specifies CASSFQHGEGNQPQHF.